Presented here are 17 T cell receptor beta chains from one specimen sequenced in a study of CD8+ T cells in alopecia areata. Extraction and reverse transcription of RNA yielded cDNA as the sequencing template. Generated by immunoSEQ multiplex PCR, the TCRdb table keeps only in-frame clones and is missing some. The repertoire holds some 130,000 clones, with around 50% as singletons. Sequenced here: CD4+ T cells sorted from blood, sampled at week 0. The receptors come from a human donor with alopecia areata.

This clone was picked up a small number of times. The chain has TRBV29-1 and TRBJ2-5; D remains ambiguous. Trimming took off 6 bases at V and 5 bases at J, with 19 bases between the two ends. The CDR3 runs 14 residues. Germline-derived CDR1 and CDR2 are SQVTM and ANQGSEA. DNA for the CDR3: TGCAGCGTCCGACTTCCGACGGGTCGGGAGACCCAGTACTTC. This sequence encodes CSVRLPTGRETQYF.

The chain uses TRBV2 and TRBJ2-1; 9 bases align to TRBD1. Germline CDR1 is SNHLY and CDR2 is FYNNEI. This CDR3 comprises 14 residues. V lost 4 bases and J lost 7; bases outside the gene matches: 5. The CDR3 nucleotides are TGTGCCAGCAGTGTCGGGACAGGGTTAAATGAGCAGTTCTTC. Translating gives CASSVGTGLNEQFF.

This chain uses TRBV6-6 with TRBJ2-7, with 8 nucleotides matching TRBD1. The V gene end was trimmed by 6 bases and the J gene end by 4 bases; junction bases not matched to a gene: 8. Germline CDR1 reads MNHNY; CDR2 reads SVGAGI (reference sequence). The CDR3 sequence is 14 residues long. The CDR3 DNA sequence: TGTGCCAGCAGCCCGACAGGGGTTATTTACGAGCAGTACTTC. This translates into CASSPTGVIYEQYF.

The chain has TRBV4-3 and TRBJ2-7; TRBD1 agrees at 11 bases. Germline loops: CDR1 LGHNA, CDR2 YSLEER. V shed 4 bases and J 12 bases; nucleotides not matched to a gene: 8. CDR3 length: 13 amino acids. DNA for the CDR3: TGCGCCAGCAGCCCCGGGACAGGGGGTCCTTGGTACTTC. This gives the protein CASSPGTGGPWYF.

V gene TRBV27 combines with J gene TRBJ1-4; tentatively, D is TRBD1 (5 bases). The CDR3 sequence is 13 residues long. Germline V lookup: CDR1 MNHEY, CDR2 SMNVEV (reference sequence). V lost 3 bases, J lost 7 bases, and 9 bases lay in between. In nucleotides, the CDR3 is TGTGCCAGCAGTTTTGATAGGGGTGAAAAACTGTTTTTT. This encodes CASSFDRGEKLFF.

This rearrangement joins TRBV2 to TRBJ2-7, with 9 nucleotides matching TRBD2. Trimming took 4 bases from V and 4 from J; bases not matched to a gene: 8. Germline lookup yields CDR1 SNHLY and CDR2 FYNNEI. The CDR3 covers 15 residues. The CDR3 nucleotides read TGTGCCAGCAGTGGCGTCCTAGCGGGGTTATACGAGCAGTACTTC. This sequence encodes CASSGVLAGLYEQYF.

The rearrangement joins TRBV7-9 to TRBJ2-4; 8 nucleotides agree with TRBD1. J was trimmed by 0 bases and V by 5 bases; bases with no gene match: 12. CDR1 is SEHNR and CDR2 is FQNEAQ in the germline V gene (reference sequence). This CDR3 region has 18 residues. The CDR3 loop is CASSTDRVGNLAKNIQYF. The DNA of the CDR3 is TGTGCCAGCAGCACGGACAGGGTGGGGAATTTAGCCAAAAACATTCAGTACTTC. The variable domain in full, completed from reference TRBV7-9 and TRBJ2-4, reads DTGVSQNPRHKITKRGQNVTFRCDPISEHNRLYWYRQTLGQGPEFLTYFQNEAQLEKSRLLSDRFSAERPKGSFSTLEIQRTEQGDSAMYLCASSTDRVGNLAKNIQYFGAGTRLSVL.

This chain links TRBV27 with TRBJ1-1; D gene ambiguous. CDR3 length equals 12 residues. Deletions cut 4 bases from V and 8 bases from J, with 11 bases between. Germline lookup yields CDR1 MNHEY and CDR2 SMNVEV (reference sequence). The CDR3 nucleotides read TGTGCCAGCAGTTACTCAATGGGGGAAGCTTTCTTT. Its protein product is CASSYSMGEAFF.

The chain is built from TRBV12-5 and TRBJ2-7, with unresolved D. This CDR3 is 13 amino acids long. V lost 2 bases and J lost 0, with 5 bases in between. The germline V gene encodes CDR1 LGHNT and CDR2 FRNRAP. CDR3 nucleotides: TGTGCTAGTGGTTTGAGTCTCTCCTACGAGCAGTACTTC. Protein sequence: CASGLSLSYEQYF.

The chain couples TRBV29-1 to TRBJ1-2; D unresolved. In germline, CDR1 is SQVTM, CDR2 ANQGSEA. There are 14 residues in the CDR3. Trimming pared 4 bases from V and 4 bases from J, leaving 16 bases between. The CDR3 coding sequence is TGCAGCGTTGGGCGTGGCATCTCTGGCTATGGCTACACCTTC. Amino acids: CSVGRGISGYGYTF.

V gene TRBV25-1 combines with J gene TRBJ2-7; tentative D call: TRBD1 (5 bases). Germline values: CDR1 MGHDK, CDR2 SYGVNS. V gave up 7 bases and J gave up 8 bases, with 18 bases separating them. The CDR3 has 13 residues. CDR3 in DNA: TGTGCCAGCACTCGGAGCACACAGGTTCAGCAGTACTTC. Its protein is CASTRSTQVQQYF.

This clone was recorded a few times. V and J are TRBV4-3 and TRBJ1-2, with TRBD1 matching 10 bases. This CDR3 region has 16 residues. Germline CDR1 is LGHNA and CDR2 is YSLEER. The J segment lost 7 bases and the V segment lost 0 bases, leaving 8 bases of the junction unmatched. For the CDR3, the DNA is TGCGCCAGCAGCCAAGATCCGACCGGGACAGGGGTTGGCTACACCTTC. The encoded protein is CASSQDPTGTGVGYTF.

The chain couples TRBV7-2 to TRBJ1-1, with D perhaps TRBD1 (5 bases). The CDR3 covers 17 residues. Germline CDR1 and CDR2: SGHTA and FQGNSA. V lost 1 base, J lost 1 base, and 16 bases lay in between. Written as DNA, the CDR3 is TGTGCCAGCAGCTTAGGCCGGACCGGGACGGGGAACACTGAAGCTTTCTTT. Translating gives CASSLGRTGTGNTEAFF.

The chain couples TRBV30 to TRBJ1-6; TRBD1 is a possible D gene (6 bases). The CDR3 contains 16 residues. Germline V gene lookup returns CDR1 GTSNPN and CDR2 SVGIG (reference sequence). The V and J ends lost 3 bases and 7 bases respectively, with 19 bases between them. Here the CDR3 DNA reads TGTGCCTGGAGGCGTTGGGACACACCCTCAAATTCACCCCTCCACTTT. Residues: CAWRRWDTPSNSPLHF.

This chain connects TRBV7-6 to TRBJ2-5, with 8 bases matching TRBD2. V shed 2 bases, J shed 4 bases, and the junction held 12 bases outside the gene matches. The CDR3 loop spans 17 amino acids. Germline V gene lookup returns CDR1 SGHVS and CDR2 FNYEAQ. The CDR3: CASSLRLAGGSRETQYF. CDR3 coding DNA: TGTGCCAGCAGCTTAAGGTTGGCGGGGGGAAGCCGAGAGACCCAGTACTTC.

The chain has TRBV9 and TRBJ2-3, with 9 bases that match TRBD1. V shed 2 bases, J shed 6 bases, and the junction held 4 bases outside the gene matches. This CDR3 spans 14 amino acids. Germline assignment: CDR1 SGDLS and CDR2 YYNGEE. The CDR3 DNA sequence: TGTGCCAGCAGCGTGGGGACAGGGACCGATACGCAGTATTTT. Its protein is CASSVGTGTDTQYF.

The chain couples TRBV7-8 to TRBJ1-5; D remains ambiguous. Looked up from germline, CDR1 is SGHVS and CDR2 is FQNEAQ. The CDR3 is made up of 12 amino acids. Trimming pared 5 bases from V and 11 bases from J, leaving 13 bases between. Written as DNA, the CDR3 is TGTGCCAGCAGCGCCACCCTTATGTCCCAGCATTTT. This translates into CASSATLMSQHF.